One sample yielded the 22 T cell receptor beta chains listed below, sequenced in a study of OX40 agonist ivuxolimab in advanced cancers. This table comes from immunoSEQ multiplex PCR, and its TCRdb copy is limited to in-frame clones, with some not included. The sample lists about 110,000 clones; about nine tenths were seen once. Specimen: CD4+ or CD8+ T cells sorted from blood, collected in a trial of the OX40 agonist ivuxolimab. Receptors were obtained from an adult with an advanced solid tumor such as melanoma, head and neck, liver or kidney cancer.

The J gene is TRBJ2-5, the V gene TRBV7-8; possibly TRBD1 for D (5 bases). Germline CDR1 and CDR2: SGHVS and FQNEAQ. V was trimmed by 1 base and J by 5 bases, leaving 11 bases between them. The CDR3 consists of 14 residues. This chain's CDR3 is CASSLDMGQETQYF. In nucleotides, the CDR3 is TGTGCCAGCAGCTTAGACATGGGGCAGGAGACCCAGTACTTC.

The chain employs TRBV27 and TRBJ1-5, with no clear D. Trimming left V 4 bases short and J 4 bases short, with 11 bases between. The germline V gene has CDR1 MNHEY and CDR2 SMNVEV (reference sequence). CDR3 length: 14 residues. CDR3 in DNA: TGTGCCAGCAGTTCCGGACGGTTTAATCAGCCCCAGCATTTT. Its translation: CASSSGRFNQPQHF.

V and J are TRBV28 and TRBJ2-7, with D perhaps matching TRBD1 (5 bases). V lost 3 bases, J lost 1 base, and 10 bases lay in between. Germline CDR1 is MDHEN and CDR2 is SYDVKM. This CDR3 comprises 14 residues. This CDR3 is CASSFDSRSYEQYF. The CDR3 DNA reads TGTGCCAGCAGTTTCGACAGTAGGTCCTACGAGCAGTACTTC.

This rearrangement joins TRBV19 to TRBJ1-5; a weak D match, TRBD1 (5 bases). The length of the CDR3 is 15 residues. CDR1 is LNHDA and CDR2 is SQIVND in the germline V gene (reference sequence). V was cut by 7 bases and J by 3 bases, with 16 bases left in between. The CDR3 sequence is CASKSAGPSNQPQHF. The DNA of the CDR3 is TGTGCCAGTAAATCAGCAGGGCCCTCCAATCAGCCCCAGCATTTT.

This CDR3 is CASSPSTGSNQPQHF. The CDR3 bases are TGCGCCAGCAGTCCCTCGACAGGGAGCAATCAGCCCCAGCATTTT. V usage is TRBV10-1 and J usage is TRBJ1-5; 7 bases are shared with TRBD1. This CDR3 has 15 residues. With 5 bases clipped from V and 1 base from J, the junction kept 5 bases outside the gene matches. From germline, CDR1 is WNHNN and CDR2 SYGVQD (reference sequence).

V usage is TRBV19 and J usage is TRBJ1-3; perhaps TRBD1 as D (5 bases). V was shortened by 7 bases and J by 0 bases, with 19 bases between the two germline ends. This CDR3 region has 17 residues. The germline V gene encodes CDR1 LNHDA and CDR2 SQIVND (reference sequence). The CDR3 DNA reads as TGTGCCAGTACCACAACCGGGACGCGGAGCTCTGGAAACACCATATATTTT. It encodes CASTTTGTRSSGNTIYF. Combining the CDR3 with reference TRBV19 and TRBJ1-3 gives the whole variable domain DGGITQSPKYLFRKEGQNVTLSCEQNLNHDAMYWYRQDPGQGLRLIYYSQIVNDFQKGDIAEGYSVSREKKESFPLTVTSAQKNPTAFYLCASTTTGTRSSGNTIYFGEGSWLTVV.

The chain employs TRBV6-4 and TRBJ2-7, with 7 bases lining up with TRBD1. The germline CDR1 and CDR2 sequences are MRHNA and SNTAGT. V lost 2 bases and J lost 0; bases outside the gene matches: 10. The CDR3 is made up of 17 amino acids. The CDR3 region is CASSDIIPGTVSYEQYF. DNA of the CDR3: TGTGCCAGCAGTGACATAATCCCCGGGACAGTCTCCTACGAGCAGTACTTC.

This clone was recorded only once. The rearrangement links TRBV30 to TRBJ2-3, with 7 bases identical to TRBD2. Trimming cost V 3 bases and J 3 bases; bases outside gene matches: 6. The CDR3 length is 14 residues. Germline-derived CDR1 and CDR2 are GTSNPN and SVGIG (reference sequence). CDR3 sequence (DNA): TGTGCCTGGAGGGGGGGGACGGCGACAGATACGCAGTATTTT. It yields the protein CAWRGGTATDTQYF.

V gene TRBV6-5 combines with J gene TRBJ1-2; 7 nucleotides line up with TRBD1. Per germline, CDR1 MNHEY and CDR2 SVGAGI. The CDR3 spans 12 residues. Unmatched junction bases numbered 2, after V lost 8 bases and J lost 2 bases. CDR3 nucleotides: TGTGCCAGCGGGGGACAGAACTATGGCTACACCTTC. Protein product: CASGGQNYGYTF.

V is TRBV28 and J is TRBJ2-2; no clear D gene. The CDR3 has 12 amino acids. The ends were cut back, 2 bases at V and 5 bases at J, with 3 bases in the middle. From germline, CDR1 is MDHEN and CDR2 SYDVKM. CDR3 residues: CASSLRTGELFF. The DNA for the CDR3 is TGTGCCAGCAGTTTAAGGACCGGGGAGCTGTTTTTT.

CDR3 in DNA: TGTGCCACCAGCGGTAGCGGGGCGATGTACAATGAGCAGTTCTTC. Translated: CATSGSGAMYNEQFF. The rearrangement joins TRBV15 to TRBJ2-1; 8 nucleotides line up with TRBD2. CDR1 is LNHNV, CDR2 YYDKDF, per germline (reference sequence). The V and J ends lost 5 bases and 4 bases, in that order; junction bases with no gene match: 7. The CDR3 extends over 15 amino acids.

The rearrangement uses TRBV5-1 and TRBJ2-3, with 7 bases that match TRBD1. Germline V lookup: CDR1 SGHRS, CDR2 YFSETQ. This CDR3 has 15 residues. The V and J ends lost 4 bases and 4 bases, in that order; junction bases with no gene match: 9. The CDR3 DNA is TGCGCCAGCAGCGTCGAAAGGGGGCGGGCAGATACGCAGTATTTT. Amino acids: CASSVERGRADTQYF. Full variable domain (rest looked up from reference TRBV5-1 and TRBJ2-3): KAGVTQTPRYLIKTRGQQVTLSCSPISGHRSVSWYQQTPGQGLQFLFEYFSETQRNKGNFPGRFSGRQFSNSRSEMNVSTLELGDSALYLCASSVERGRADTQYFGPGTRLTVL.

This chain uses TRBV7-2 with TRBJ1-2; TRBD1 agrees at 9 bases. This CDR3 is built from 15 residues. J lost 7 bases, V lost 2 bases, and 8 bases had no gene match. Per the germline V gene, CDR1 is SGHTA and CDR2 is FQGNSA. CDR3 amino acids: CASSLKQGASSGYTF. In nucleotides, the CDR3 is TGTGCCAGCAGCTTAAAACAGGGGGCTTCGAGTGGCTACACCTTC. Full variable domain (remainder filled in from reference TRBV7-2 and TRBJ1-2): GAGVSQSPSNKVTEKGKDVELRCDPISGHTALYWYRQSLGQGLEFLIYFQGNSAPDKSGLPSDRFSAERTGGSVSTLTIQRTQQEDSAVYLCASSLKQGASSGYTFGSGTRLTVV.

The rearrangement uses TRBV6-1 and TRBJ2-3; D ambiguous. The CDR3 consists of 11 residues. CDR1 and CDR2 from the germline V gene are MNHNS and SASEGT. V gave up 3 bases and J gave up 12 bases, with 10 bases separating them. CDR3 loop: CASSDGVEQYF. The CDR3 DNA is TGTGCCAGCAGTGATGGGGTTGAACAGTATTTT.

The chain employs TRBV7-2 and TRBJ1-6; 7 bases map to TRBD1. The germline gives CDR1 SGHTA, CDR2 FQGNSA. The CDR3 totals 16 residues. Trimming at V came to 4 bases and at J to 4 bases, leaving 7 bases not matched to a gene. CDR3: CASSSTPGQYNSPLHF. In nucleotides, the CDR3 is TGTGCCAGCAGCTCAACGCCGGGACAGTATAATTCACCCCTCCACTTT.

This clone was counted a single time. The rearrangement links TRBV28 to TRBJ2-1; D perhaps matches TRBD2 (6 bases). CDR1 is MDHEN and CDR2 is SYDVKM in the germline V gene. Trimming removed 10 bases from V and 5 bases from J, with 21 bases in between. The CDR3 is 15 residues long. This CDR3 is CATLPDYVSDNEQFF. The CDR3, as DNA: TGTGCCACCCTCCCGGACTACGTTTCAGACAATGAGCAGTTCTTC. Full variable domain (outside the CDR3, taken from reference TRBV28 and TRBJ2-1): DVKVTQSSRYLVKRTGEKVFLECVQDMDHENMFWYRQDPGLGLRLIYFSYDVKMKEKGDIPEGYSVSREKKERFSLILESASTNQTSMYLCATLPDYVSDNEQFFGPGTRLTVL.

The chain recombines TRBV6-1 with TRBJ1-5; a weak D match, TRBD1 (6 bases). Germline V CDR1 and CDR2: MNHNS, SASEGT. Trimming cost V 3 bases and J 7 bases, with 22 bases left between them. CDR3 length: 17 residues. The CDR3 reads CASSDPGRGLRRQPQHF. The CDR3 DNA follows: TGTGCCAGCAGTGACCCCGGGCGGGGGCTAAGGAGGCAGCCCCAGCATTTT.

The chain is built from TRBV29-1 and TRBJ2-1; tentative D call: TRBD1 (6 bases). V dropped 4 bases and J dropped 9 bases, with 16 bases sitting between them. Germline lookup yields CDR1 SQVTM and CDR2 ANQGSEA. This CDR3 is built from 13 residues. The CDR3, as DNA: TGCAGCGTTGTAAATAACAGGGAAAGTGAGCAGTTCTTC. It specifies CSVVNNRESEQFF.

The V call is TRBV5-5, the J call TRBJ2-7; D is uncertain. V lost 3 bases, J lost 3 bases, and 7 bases lay in between. CDR1 is SGHKS and CDR2 is YYEKEE in the germline V gene (reference sequence). The CDR3 is 12 amino acids. The CDR3 loop reads CASSSTFYEQYF. CDR3 coding DNA: TGTGCCAGCAGCTCTACCTTCTACGAGCAGTACTTC.

The rearrangement links TRBV28 to TRBJ2-7, with 7 bases lining up with TRBD1. The trim removed 8 bases at V and 2 bases at J, leaving 18 bases unmatched. The germline V gene encodes CDR1 MDHEN and CDR2 SYDVKM. This CDR3 has 17 amino acids. CDR3 sequence reads: CASRRTRDSDPTYEQYF. In nucleotides, the CDR3 is TGTGCCAGCCGTCGGACCCGGGACAGCGACCCCACCTACGAGCAGTACTTC.

This chain uses TRBV15 with TRBJ1-3, with D hard to call. Trimming removed 0 bases from V and 4 bases from J, with 7 bases in between. CDR1 and CDR2 (germline): LNHNV, YYDKDF (reference sequence). The CDR3 has 14 residues. The CDR3 region is CATSRDLEGNTIYF. CDR3 bases: TGTGCCACCAGCAGAGACTTGGAAGGAAACACCATATATTTT.

The chain links TRBV10-3 to TRBJ2-2; D may be TRBD2 (5 bases). Trimming took off 6 bases at V and 8 bases at J, with 16 bases between the two ends. The CDR3 length is 14 residues. Germline CDR1 ENHRY, CDR2 SYGVKD. The CDR3 DNA follows: TGTGCCATCAGGAGGGATTCCCAAGGAGGGGAGCTGTTTTTT. It encodes CAIRRDSQGGELFF.